Following are 29 T cell receptor beta chains from one sample sequenced in a study of OX40 agonist ivuxolimab in advanced cancers. Method: immunoSEQ multiplex PCR; TCRdb's copy keeps in-frame clones and lacks some. The sample includes 35,000 to 40,000 clones, more than 70% seen only once; the top ten take under 15%. The sample was CD4+ or CD8+ T cells sorted from blood, taken in a trial of the OX40 agonist ivuxolimab. The receptors shown here come from an adult with an advanced solid tumor such as melanoma, head and neck, liver or kidney cancer.

This rearrangement joins TRBV6-1 to TRBJ2-2; the D gene could be TRBD1 or TRBD2 (5 bases each). This CDR3 has 15 amino acids. CDR1 and CDR2 from the germline V gene are MNHNS and SASEGT. The V end was cut by 8 bases, the J end by 3 bases, with 16 bases between. The DNA for the CDR3 is TGTGCCAGCCGTATTTGGGACCTGGACACCGGGGAGCTGTTTTTT. This gives the protein CASRIWDLDTGELFF.

The gene calls are TRBV13 and TRBJ2-7; the match to TRBD2 covers 7 bases. V lost 2 bases and J lost 9; bases outside the gene matches: 16. The CDR3 has 16 residues. The germline CDR1 and CDR2 sequences are PRHDT and FYEKMQ (reference sequence). The DNA for the CDR3 is TGTGCCAGCAGCTTAAGGTCGGCGGGAGCGGGCATGGGGCAGTACTTC. It specifies CASSLRSAGAGMGQYF.

The chain links TRBV11-2 to TRBJ1-1, with 7 bases that match TRBD1. Germline-derived CDR1 and CDR2 are SGHAT and FQNNGV. CDR3 length equals 12 residues. The junction had 1 base not matched to a gene; V was cut back by 2 bases and J by 7 bases. The CDR3 sequence: CASSLTGVEAFF. CDR3 coding DNA: TGTGCCAGCAGCTTAACAGGGGTTGAAGCTTTCTTT.

This chain joins TRBV30 and TRBJ2-7, with TRBD2 matching 11 bases. The CDR3 is 12 amino acids. CDR1 and CDR2 (germline): GTSNPN, SVGIG (reference sequence). J gave up 4 bases and V 5 bases, and 1 base lay outside the gene matches. The CDR3 DNA reads TGTGCCTGGGGGACTAGCGGATACGAGCAGTACTTC. This codes for CAWGTSGYEQYF. The full variable domain, rest sourced from reference TRBV30 and TRBJ2-7, is SQTIHQWPATLVQPVGSPLSLECTVEGTSNPNLYWYRQAAGRGLQLLFYSVGIGQISSEVPQNLSASRPQDRQFILSSKKLLLSDSGFYLCAWGTSGYEQYFGPGTRLTVT.

The rearrangement joins TRBV28 to TRBJ1-1; TRBD1 matches 7 bases. J lost 1 base, V lost 4 bases, and 6 bases had no gene match. This CDR3 has 15 residues. CDR1 is MDHEN, CDR2 SYDVKM, per germline. The CDR3 sequence: CASSYRGAGNTEAFF. The CDR3 region has the DNA TGTGCCAGCAGTTACAGGGGCGCGGGGAACACTGAAGCTTTCTTT. Variable domain in full (rest from reference TRBV28 and TRBJ1-1): DVKVTQSSRYLVKRTGEKVFLECVQDMDHENMFWYRQDPGLGLRLIYFSYDVKMKEKGDIPEGYSVSREKKERFSLILESASTNQTSMYLCASSYRGAGNTEAFFGQGTRLTVV.

The V and J genes are TRBV30 and TRBJ2-3, with D possibly being TRBD1 or TRBD2 (5 bases each). The V end lost 2 bases, the J end lost 4 bases, and 16 bases lay between the germline ends. The CDR3 length is 15 residues. Germline V gene lookup returns CDR1 GTSNPN and CDR2 SVGIG (reference sequence). The CDR3 DNA follows: TGTGCCTGGAGTTCCGGGACCAAAAGCCCAGATACGCAGTATTTT. It yields the protein CAWSSGTKSPDTQYF.

V is TRBV2 and J is TRBJ2-3; TRBD2 agrees at 8 bases. This CDR3 is built from 14 residues. V was pared by 8 bases and J by 6 bases, with 10 bases of the junction left unmatched. Germline assignment: CDR1 SNHLY and CDR2 FYNNEI. The CDR3 region is CASGTGGEVDTQYF. The CDR3 DNA follows: TGTGCCAGCGGTACCGGGGGGGAGGTGGATACGCAGTATTTT.

V gene TRBV5-3 combines with J gene TRBJ2-1; TRBD1 might be the D (7 bases). TRBV5-3 is given ORF status, its function remaining uncertain. V was shortened by 8 bases and J by 3 bases, with 12 bases between the two germline ends. The CDR3 loop spans 13 amino acids. This CDR3 reads CASRGENYNEQFF. For the CDR3, the DNA is TGTGCCAGCAGGGGGGAAAACTACAATGAGCAGTTCTTC.

This chain uses TRBV2 with TRBJ2-6, with 7 bases aligning to TRBD1. Losses at the gene ends were 3 bases for V and 2 bases for J; bases not matched to a gene: 4. The CDR3 has 16 amino acids. Germline CDR1 reads SNHLY; CDR2 reads FYNNEI. The CDR3 protein is CASSDFDRAGANVLTF. The CDR3 DNA reads as TGTGCCAGCAGTGATTTTGACAGGGCTGGGGCCAACGTCCTGACTTTC.

This clone was seen a handful of times. The V gene is TRBV10-3, the J gene TRBJ2-3, with no clear D. Germline-derived CDR1 and CDR2 are ENHRY and SYGVKD. The CDR3 extends over 12 amino acids. The V end was cut by 5 bases, the J end by 2 bases, with 5 bases between. CDR3 region: CAISPDTDTQYF. The CDR3 bases are TGTGCCATCAGTCCCGACACAGATACGCAGTATTTT.

The chain carries TRBV4-1 and TRBJ1-4; no definite D call. The germline V and J ends were trimmed by 1 base and 3 bases, with 12 bases remaining between them. The CDR3 runs to 16 residues. Germline V gene sequence: CDR1 MGHRA, CDR2 YSYEKL. The CDR3 DNA follows: TGCGCCAGCAGCCAAGGGGCGACCCCAGCTAATGAAAAACTGTTTTTT. It encodes CASSQGATPANEKLFF.

With respect to this clone: The conserved final phenylalanine or tryptophan is absent from the CDR3, which likely points to a read error. It is unclear where the CDR3 begins or ends on the DNA, so no DNA is shown, and the CDR3 is as TCRdb lists it. The CDR3 sequence is CASSFGTGPNVV. The V gene is TRBV5-4, the J gene TRBJ1-3; the table's D call, TRBD1, was not checked against the DNA. Both ends counted, the CDR3 spans 12 residues. Germline CDR1 and CDR2: SGHNT and YYREEE (reference sequence).

The table lists this clone with a count of one. The CDR3 sequence is CASSEAGLRSSYNSPLHF. CDR3 DNA: TGTGCCAGCAGTGAAGCGGGACTCCGGAGCTCCTATAATTCACCCCTCCACTTT. The rearrangement links TRBV6-1 to TRBJ1-6; a weak D match, TRBD1 (5 bases). Trimming took 0 bases from V and 0 from J, leaving 12 bases between them. Germline-derived CDR1 and CDR2 are MNHNS and SASEGT. CDR3 length equals 18 residues.

The J gene is TRBJ2-7, the V gene TRBV7-2, with D possibly being TRBD2 (6 bases). CDR3 length: 15 residues. V was pared by 6 bases and J by 0 bases, with 15 bases between. CDR1 is SGHTA, CDR2 FQGNSA, per germline. The CDR3 region has the DNA TGTGCCAGCAGTTACGGGACTGTCAGCTCCTACGAGCAGTACTTC. It is translated as CASSYGTVSSYEQYF.

The table lists this clone with a count of one. The V call is TRBV7-9, the J call TRBJ2-1; D unclear. This CDR3 spans 15 amino acids. Trimming shortened V by 2 bases and J by 8 bases, and 16 bases separated the two germline ends. Germline CDR1 SEHNR, CDR2 FQNEAQ (reference sequence). CDR3 sequence reads: CASSLRPTSFDEQFF. CDR3 bases: TGTGCCAGCAGCTTACGGCCCACGTCCTTCGATGAGCAGTTCTTC.

The V and J genes are TRBV28 and TRBJ2-1, with D possibly being TRBD2 (6 bases). The V and J ends lost 3 bases and 0 bases respectively, with 9 bases between them. This CDR3 contains 15 residues. Germline V lookup: CDR1 MDHEN, CDR2 SYDVKM. The CDR3 nucleotides read TGTGCCAGCAGTTTCCTGGAGGGCTCCTACAATGAGCAGTTCTTC. Translation gives CASSFLEGSYNEQFF.

The V call is TRBV6-5, the J call TRBJ1-2; D not resolved. The CDR3 extends over 13 amino acids. With 2 bases removed from V and 4 bases from J, the gap between germline ends came to 8 bases. CDR1 and CDR2 (germline): MNHEY, SVGAGI. CDR3 loop: CASSYGGFYGYTF. CDR3 coding DNA: TGTGCCAGCAGTTACGGAGGGTTCTATGGCTACACCTTC.

This clone appeared once. The chain carries TRBV13 and TRBJ1-2; D unresolved. Germline CDR1 is PRHDT and CDR2 is FYEKMQ (reference sequence). The germline V and J ends were trimmed by 0 bases and 7 bases, with 15 bases remaining between them. CDR3 length: 15 residues. The CDR3 DNA sequence: TGTGCCAGCAGCTTAGGTAGAGGTACGAGTATTGGCTACACCTTC. It is translated as CASSLGRGTSIGYTF.

The CDR3, as DNA: TGTGCCAGCAGTGTAACAGCGTATTCCTACAATGAGCAGTTCTTC. It encodes CASSVTAYSYNEQFF. J is TRBJ2-1 and V is TRBV6-4; D is uncertain. Germline CDR1 and CDR2: MRHNA and SNTAGT. Trimming pared 4 bases from V and 1 base from J, leaving 11 bases between. The CDR3 runs 15 residues.

The chain combines TRBV11-2 with TRBJ2-5, with TRBD1 matching 8 bases. This CDR3 comprises 15 residues. Per the germline V gene, CDR1 is SGHAT and CDR2 is FQNNGV. V was clipped by 0 bases and J by 5 bases; unmatched bases: 5. CDR3 DNA: TGTGCCAGCAGCTTAGAGGACAGGGTGGTTGAGACCCAGTACTTC. It translates to CASSLEDRVVETQYF.

This chain links TRBV7-9 with TRBJ2-3; a possible D gene is TRBD1 (5 bases). CDR1 and CDR2 from the germline V gene are SEHNR and FQNEAQ (reference sequence). The CDR3 has 15 residues. Trimming left V 5 bases short and J 2 bases short, with 14 bases between. The CDR3 loop is CASSLYRSNTDTQYF. Written as DNA, the CDR3 is TGTGCCAGCAGCCTTTACAGGTCCAACACAGATACGCAGTATTTT.

The rearrangement links TRBV19 to TRBJ2-7; D unclear. Germline V lookup: CDR1 LNHDA, CDR2 SQIVND (reference sequence). This CDR3 contains 14 residues. Deletions cut 2 bases from V and 3 bases from J, with 11 bases between. The DNA for the CDR3 is TGTGCCAGTAGTATACGCTCCGACCACTACGAGCAGTACTTC. It yields the protein CASSIRSDHYEQYF.

This chain joins TRBV30 and TRBJ1-1; 9 positions match TRBD1. With 0 bases clipped from V and 0 bases from J, the junction kept 14 bases outside the gene matches. This CDR3 spans 19 amino acids. Looked up from germline, CDR1 is GTSNPN and CDR2 is SVGIG (reference sequence). The chain's CDR3 is CAWSVTWAGQGFMNTEAFF. As DNA, the CDR3 is TGTGCCTGGAGTGTCACTTGGGCGGGACAGGGTTTCATGAACACTGAAGCTTTCTTT.

The rearrangement links TRBV27 to TRBJ2-7; D call uncertain. Germline CDR1 is MNHEY and CDR2 is SMNVEV (reference sequence). The CDR3 has 13 amino acids. V was shortened by 2 bases and J by 1 base, with 6 bases between the two germline ends. The CDR3 coding sequence is TGTGCCAGCAGTTTAGATAGATCCTACGAGCAGTACTTC. Residues: CASSLDRSYEQYF.

Written as DNA, the CDR3 is TGTGCCAGCAGTTTACGGGGGTCCGAGCAGTACTTC. Protein: CASSLRGSEQYF. The chain carries TRBV27 and TRBJ2-7; possibly TRBD2 for D (6 bases). V lost 2 bases to trimming and J lost 6 bases, with 8 bases between them. This CDR3 comprises 12 residues. Per the germline V gene, CDR1 is MNHEY and CDR2 is SMNVEV (reference sequence).

This clone showed up just once. CDR3 sequence (DNA): TGTGCCAGCTTGACCCCAGGTACGCAGTATTTT. Protein sequence: CASLTPGTQYF. The rearrangement links TRBV6-1 to TRBJ2-3, with unresolved D. The V end lost 8 bases, the J end lost 8 bases, and 11 bases lay between the germline ends. CDR1 and CDR2 (germline): MNHNS, SASEGT. This CDR3 contains 11 residues.

The chain is built from TRBV4-1 and TRBJ1-3; D is unresolved. Germline V gene data show CDR1 as MGHRA and CDR2 as YSYEKL. The CDR3 is made up of 16 amino acids. V lost 0 bases to trimming and J lost 0 bases, with 9 bases between them. In DNA, the CDR3 is TGCGCCAGCAGCCAAGATCCTGGCAGCTCTGGAAACACCATATATTTT. Translated: CASSQDPGSSGNTIYF.

The chain couples TRBV27 to TRBJ2-6; D unclear. CDR3 length equals 15 residues. From germline, CDR1 is MNHEY and CDR2 SMNVEV (reference sequence). V lost 3 bases, J lost 3 bases, and 9 bases lay in between. CDR3 sequence: CASSFLTFGANVLTF. The CDR3 coding sequence is TGTGCCAGCAGTTTTCTCACATTTGGGGCCAACGTCCTGACTTTC. The full variable domain, with the rest looked up from reference TRBV27 and TRBJ2-6, is EAQVTQNPRYLITVTGKKLTVTCSQNMNHEYMSWYRQDPGLGLRQIYYSMNVEVTDKGDVPEGYKVSRKEKRNFPLILESPSPNQTSLYFCASSFLTFGANVLTFGAGSRLTVL.

The chain has TRBV27 and TRBJ2-1, with 7 positions matching TRBD1. The CDR3 sequence is 13 residues long. Germline V gene lookup returns CDR1 MNHEY and CDR2 SMNVEV (reference sequence). Trimming at V came to 6 bases and at J to 14 bases, leaving 13 bases not matched to a gene. CDR3: CASRPSPGGFEFF. The DNA of the CDR3 is TGTGCCAGCAGACCCTCCCCAGGGGGATTTGAGTTCTTC.